The source of this T cell receptor (beta chain) is a study of blood T cell repertoires in COVID-19. Study overall: Sites in the United States, Italy and Spain provided acute and convalescent COVID-19 samples.

Original processing notes: Reference gene primer amplification in the assay estimated nucleated cell counts. The data were produced by immunoSEQ multiplex PCR, yet TCRdb's version contains in-frame clones alone and is incomplete. That table is the source of V, J and clone size, and D and trimming were worked out from the DNA. Among approximately 60,000 clones listed, 75% to 80% were seen once. CDR1 is SGDLS, CDR2 YYNGEE, per germline. This CDR3 spans 14 amino acids. Trimming pared 2 bases from V and 5 bases from J, leaving 14 bases between. Sequences were obtained from peripheral blood. This TCR was recovered from a man in his fifties or sixties with active or convalescent COVID-19. The rearrangement links TRBV9 to TRBJ2-7, with D perhaps TRBD1 (6 bases). The CDR3, as DNA: TGTGCCAGCAGCGTGGATGGCAGGGGTCACGAGCAGTACTTC. Protein: CASSVDGRGHEQYF.